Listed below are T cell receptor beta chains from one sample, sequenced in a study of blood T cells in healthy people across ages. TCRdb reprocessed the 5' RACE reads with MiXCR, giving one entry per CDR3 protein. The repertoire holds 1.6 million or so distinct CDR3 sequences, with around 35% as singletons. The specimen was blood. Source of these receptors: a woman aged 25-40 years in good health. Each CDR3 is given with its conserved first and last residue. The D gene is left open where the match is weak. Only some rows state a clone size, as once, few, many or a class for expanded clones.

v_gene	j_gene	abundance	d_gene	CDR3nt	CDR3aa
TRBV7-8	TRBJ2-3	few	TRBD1	TGTGCCAGCACCACTCCCAGGGGGAAGAGCACAGATACGCAGTATTTT	CASTTPRGKSTDTQYF
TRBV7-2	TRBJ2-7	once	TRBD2	TGTGCCCGCAGCTTAACTCCTAGCGGGATCCACGAGCAGTACTTC	CARSLTPSGIHEQYF
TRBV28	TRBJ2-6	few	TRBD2	TGTGCCAGCAGCCGTGCGACGGGGGGAGCGTACGGGGCCAACGTCCTGACTTTC	CASSRATGGAYGANVLTF
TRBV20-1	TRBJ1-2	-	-	TGCAGTGCTAGAGAGGGGCCCCGGGACATCATGGAGGGCTACACCTTC	CSAREGPRDIMEGYTF
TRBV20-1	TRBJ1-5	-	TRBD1	TGCAGTGCTAGACCCTCGGACAGGATTAGCAATCAGCCCCAGCATTTT	CSARPSDRISNQPQHF
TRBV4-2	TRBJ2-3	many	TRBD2	TGTGCCAGCAGCTCCCAGGGACTAGCGAAACGCACAGATACGCAGTATTTT	CASSSQGLAKRTDTQYF
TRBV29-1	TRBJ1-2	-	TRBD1	TGCAGCGCGAATCCGACAGGGACCATCGACTATGGCTACACCTTC	CSANPTGTIDYGYTF
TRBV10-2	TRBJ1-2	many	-	TGCGCCAGCAGTGGACAGGCCATAGGCTACACCTTC	CASSGQAIGYTF
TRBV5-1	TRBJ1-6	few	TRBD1	TGCGCCAGCAGCTTGGATACAGGGGGCGCAGATTCACCCCTCCACTTT	CASSLDTGGADSPLHF
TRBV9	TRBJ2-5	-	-	TGTGCCAGCAGCGTCGCACCGGAGGGGACCCAGTACTTC	CASSVAPEGTQYF
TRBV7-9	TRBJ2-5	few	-	TGTGCCAGCAGCTTGGGGCGGACTAAAGAGACCCAGTACTTC	CASSLGRTKETQYF
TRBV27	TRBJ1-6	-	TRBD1	TGTGCCAGCAGAACAGGGGATTCACCCCTCCACTTT	CASRTGDSPLHF
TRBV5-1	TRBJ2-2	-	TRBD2	TGCGCCAGCAGCCATAGCGGGAGGAACACCGGGGAGCTGTTTTTT	CASSHSGRNTGELFF
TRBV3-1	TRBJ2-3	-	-	TGTGCCAGCAGCAGCCTTACAGGATCGACAGATACGCAGTATTTT	CASSSLTGSTDTQYF
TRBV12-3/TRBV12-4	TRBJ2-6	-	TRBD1	TGTGCCAGCAGTCCAGGACAGGGTCTCTCTGGGGCCAACGTCCTGACTTTC	CASSPGQGLSGANVLTF
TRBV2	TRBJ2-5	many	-	TGTGCCAGCAGTGAGGGGGGCCAAGAGACCCAGTACTTC	CASSEGGQETQYF
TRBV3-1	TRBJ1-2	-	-	TGTGCCAGCAGCCAAGATGGGGGAGGGAGCCCGTCCACCTTC	CASSQDGGGSPSTF